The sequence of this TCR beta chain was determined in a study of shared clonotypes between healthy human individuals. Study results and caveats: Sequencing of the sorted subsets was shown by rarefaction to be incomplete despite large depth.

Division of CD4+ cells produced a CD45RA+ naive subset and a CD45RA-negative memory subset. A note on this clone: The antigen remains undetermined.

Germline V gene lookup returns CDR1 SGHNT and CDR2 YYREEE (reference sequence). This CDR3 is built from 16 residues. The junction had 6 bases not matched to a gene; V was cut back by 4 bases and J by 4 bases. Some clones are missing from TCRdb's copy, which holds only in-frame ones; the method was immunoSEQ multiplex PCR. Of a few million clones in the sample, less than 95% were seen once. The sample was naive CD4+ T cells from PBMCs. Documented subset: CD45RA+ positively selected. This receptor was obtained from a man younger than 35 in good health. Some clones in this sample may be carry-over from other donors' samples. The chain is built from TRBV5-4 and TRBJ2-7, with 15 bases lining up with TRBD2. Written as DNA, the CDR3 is TGTGCCAGCAGCAGGGGACTAGCGGGAGGAATATACGAGCAGTACTTC. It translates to CASSRGLAGGIYEQYF. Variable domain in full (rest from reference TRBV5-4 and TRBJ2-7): ETGVTQSPTHLIKTRGQQVTLRCSSQSGHNTVSWYQQALGQGPQFIFQYYREEENGRGNFPPRFSGLQFPNYSSELNVNALELDDSALYLCASSRGLAGGIYEQYFGPGTRLTVT.